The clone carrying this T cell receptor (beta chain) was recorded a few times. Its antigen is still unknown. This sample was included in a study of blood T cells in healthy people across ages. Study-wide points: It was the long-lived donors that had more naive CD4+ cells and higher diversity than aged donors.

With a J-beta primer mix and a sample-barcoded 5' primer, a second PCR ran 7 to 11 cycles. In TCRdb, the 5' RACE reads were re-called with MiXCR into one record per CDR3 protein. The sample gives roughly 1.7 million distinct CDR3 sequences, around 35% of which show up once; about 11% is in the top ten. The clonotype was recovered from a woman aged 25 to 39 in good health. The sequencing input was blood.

The CDR3 sequence is CASRELAEEQYF. In DNA, the CDR3 is TGTGCCAGCAGGGAACTAGCGGAGGAGCAGTACTTC. The chain couples TRBV2 to TRBJ2-7, with TRBD2 matching 8 bases. Per germline, CDR1 SNHLY and CDR2 FYNNEI. V shed 6 bases, J shed 7 bases, and the junction held 5 bases outside the gene matches. CDR3 size: 12 residues.